This passage covers 13 T cell receptor beta chains from one sample sequenced in a study of tumor-infiltrating lymphocytes in primary liver carcinoma. Germline DNA was extracted alongside blood RNA, which was obtained from unsorted whole blood. Researchers generated TCR beta cDNA from about 460 ng of total RNA, relying on a constant-region primer. Libraries covering TCR beta were generated through three nested multiplex PCR rounds (using a slightly modified ARM-PCR). Rounds one and two of PCR, each of roughly 10 cycles, were primed with TRBV1-TRBV30 forward primers and a C-beta reverse primer. TCRdb itself ran the multiplex PCR reads through MiXCR, one entry per CDR3 protein. The table has fewer than 400,000 distinct CDR3 sequences, roughly 60% seen once. The sequenced sample was peripheral blood. The receptors come from a woman aged 25 to 39 with primary liver carcinoma and hepatitis B virus infection.

About this clonotype: Mismatch with germline at one junction end may stem from a read error. The V gene is TRBV12-3 or TRBV12-4, the J gene TRBJ1-2, with D possibly TRBD1 on 6 matching bases. The CDR3 spans 13 residues. The CDR3 loop is CACSLFDGGGYTF. The CDR3 DNA is TGTGCCTGCAGTTTGTTTGACGGGGGCGGCTACACCTTC.

This clonotype was observed many times. The J gene is TRBJ1-2, the V gene TRBV6-1, with TRBD1 as a possible D gene (6 bases). The CDR3 totals 15 residues. V lost 6 bases to trimming and J lost 4 bases, with 18 bases between them. CDR1 and CDR2 from the germline V gene are MNHNS and SASEGT. CDR3 sequence: CASSAGGASSYGYTF. The CDR3 DNA is TGTGCCAGCAGCGCGGGGGGGGCGAGCTCCTATGGCTACACCTTC.

As regards this clonotype: A much larger clone differs from this one at a single base, so this may be a read error. The chain links TRBV6-2 or TRBV6-3 to TRBJ2-4; possible D gene TRBD2, 5 bases. V was clipped by 0 bases and J by 7 bases, with 10 bases between them. Germline loops: CDR1 MNHEY, CDR2 SVGEGT. The CDR3 is 14 residues long. DNA of the CDR3: TGTGCCAGCAGTTACTCCGCAGCGGAGAACATTCAGTACTTC. This translates into CASSYSAAENIQYF.

A word on this clonotype: One end of the junction fails to match germline, which may point to a read error. CDR3 nucleotide sequence: TGTGCCAGCAGTTACCAAGATCCGAATAGGGAAAATCTGTTTTTT. This gives the protein CASSYQDPNRENLFF. The V call is TRBV6-6, the J call TRBJ1-4; D remains unclear. The germline gives CDR1 MNHNY, CDR2 SVGAGI (reference sequence). This CDR3 comprises 15 residues.

Remarks on this clonotype: A much larger clone lies a single base off, so this may be a read error. The chain has TRBV6-2 or TRBV6-3 and TRBJ2-7; D possibly matches TRBD1 or TRBD2 (6 bases each). Per the germline V gene, CDR1 is MNHEY and CDR2 is SVGEGT. The CDR3 spans 14 residues. The CDR3 is CASSHSPGAREQYF. CDR3 DNA: TGTGCCAGCAGTCACTCCCCGGGGGCTCGCGAGCAGTACTTC.

The chain couples TRBV18 to TRBJ2-1; 7 positions match TRBD1. There are 12 residues in the CDR3. The germline CDR1 and CDR2 sequences are KGHSH and LQKENI. Trimming at V came to 7 bases and at J to 7 bases, leaving 4 bases not matched to a gene. CDR3 amino acids: CASLGQINEQFF. The CDR3 DNA follows: TGTGCCAGCTTGGGACAGATTAATGAGCAGTTCTTC.

The chain uses TRBV4-1 and TRBJ1-5; D is ambiguous. The CDR3 is 13 residues long. The germline V gene has CDR1 MGHRA and CDR2 YSYEKL. V was clipped by 5 bases and J by 4 bases, with 9 bases between them. The CDR3 protein is CASSIGINQPQHF. In DNA form, the CDR3 reads TGCGCCAGCAGCATAGGTATAAATCAGCCCCAGCATTTT.

This clonotype has just a few counts. The chain couples TRBV14 to TRBJ2-3, with D hard to call. Germline assignment: CDR1 SGHDN and CDR2 FVKESK. V was cut by 0 bases and J by 5 bases, with 9 bases left in between. CDR3 length: 14 amino acids. As DNA, the CDR3 is TGTGCCAGCAGCCAAGATTGGAATGTAGATACGCAGTATTTT. Residues: CASSQDWNVDTQYF.

In its sample, this clonotype was seen a few times. The chain combines TRBV6-5 with TRBJ2-7, with a possible D match to TRBD1 (5 bases). Germline V lookup: CDR1 MNHEY, CDR2 SVGAGI. The CDR3 loop spans 15 amino acids. Trimming pared 4 bases from V and 2 bases from J, leaving 15 bases between. CDR3 nucleotides: TGTGCCAGCAGTTGGGGCCAGGGTGACGCCTACGAGCAGTACTTC. Translating it yields CASSWGQGDAYEQYF.

The V and J genes are TRBV7-2 and TRBJ2-7; D possibly matches TRBD1 or TRBD2 (7 bases each). The CDR3 sequence is 20 residues long. Germline loops: CDR1 SGHTA, CDR2 FQGNSA. V shed 2 bases and J shed 6 bases, with 32 bases lying between them. The CDR3 loop is CASSLNPPHRGRRLASEQYF. CDR3 in DNA: TGTGCCAGCAGCTTAAACCCCCCACACAGGGGAAGGAGACTAGCAAGCGAGCAGTACTTC.

This clonotype was counted only a few times. CDR3 region: CASSQSTVTEAFF. The DNA of the CDR3 is TGCGCCAGCAGCCAAAGTACCGTCACTGAAGCTTTCTTT. The chain has TRBV4-1 and TRBJ1-1; D call uncertain. The CDR3 length is 13 residues. Germline values: CDR1 MGHRA, CDR2 YSYEKL. Trimming removed 2 bases at V and 4 bases at J, with 8 bases between.

The chain recombines TRBV4-2 with TRBJ1-2, with a tentative D call TRBD1 (5 bases). Trimming removed 6 bases from V and 0 bases from J, with 20 bases in between. The V gene's germline CDR1 is LGHNA and CDR2 YNFKEQ. The CDR3 has 17 residues. The CDR3 DNA sequence: TGTGCCAGCAGTCCCCCAGGGCGGCAGGCCGCTAACTATGGCTACACCTTC. This sequence encodes CASSPPGRQAANYGYTF.

A remark on this clonotype: Mismatch with germline at one junction end may stem from a read error. V usage is TRBV29-1 and J usage is TRBJ2-2, with D perhaps matching TRBD1 (6 bases). The V gene's germline CDR1 is SQVTM and CDR2 ANQGSEA. The CDR3 extends over 17 amino acids. The CDR3 sequence is CSVKCVVWGPNSGELFF. In DNA form, the CDR3 reads TGCAGCGTTAAATGTGTGGTGTGGGGGCCGAACAGCGGGGAGCTGTTTTTT.